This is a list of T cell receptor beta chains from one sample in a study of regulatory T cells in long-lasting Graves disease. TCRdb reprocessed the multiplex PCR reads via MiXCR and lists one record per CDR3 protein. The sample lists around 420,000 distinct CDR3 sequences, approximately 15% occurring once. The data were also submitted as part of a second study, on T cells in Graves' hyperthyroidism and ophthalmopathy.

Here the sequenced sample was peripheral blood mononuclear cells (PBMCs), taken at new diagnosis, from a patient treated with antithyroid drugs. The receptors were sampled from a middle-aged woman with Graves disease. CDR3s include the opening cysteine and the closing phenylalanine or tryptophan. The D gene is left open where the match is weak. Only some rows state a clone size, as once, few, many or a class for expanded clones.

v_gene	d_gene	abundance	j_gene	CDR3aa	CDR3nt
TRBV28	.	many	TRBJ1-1	CASSLRSRVAFF	TGTGCCAGCAGTTTAAGGAGCAGGGTAGCTTTCTTT
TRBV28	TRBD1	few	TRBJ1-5	CASKTSGGHQPQHF	TGTGCCAGCAAAACATCAGGGGGCCATCAGCCCCAGCATTTT
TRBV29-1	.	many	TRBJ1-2	CSATKTGSNYGYTF	TGCAGCGCCACCAAGACAGGTTCCAACTATGGCTACACCTTC
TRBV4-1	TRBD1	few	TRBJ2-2	CASSPGGGRELFF	TGCGCCAGCAGCCCAGGGGGTGGGAGGGAGCTGTTTTTT
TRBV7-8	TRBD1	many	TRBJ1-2	CASSRDREPQNYGYTF	TGTGCCAGCAGCCGGGACAGGGAGCCTCAGAACTATGGCTACACCTTC
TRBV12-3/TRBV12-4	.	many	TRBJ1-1	CASSLRGGNTEAFF	TGTGCCAGCAGTTTAAGGGGGGGTAACACTGAAGCTTTCTTT
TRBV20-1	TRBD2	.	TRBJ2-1	CSASGTSGMAPTKEQFF	TGCAGTGCTTCCGGGACTAGCGGGATGGCGCCTACAAAGGAGCAGTTCTTC
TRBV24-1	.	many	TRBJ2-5	CATSGGDSNQETQYF	TGTGCCACCAGTGGCGGGGACAGCAACCAAGAGACCCAGTACTTC
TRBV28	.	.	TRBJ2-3	CASSSSAYLRTDTQYF	TGTGCCAGCAGCTCCAGTGCTTACTTGAGGACAGATACGCAGTATTTT
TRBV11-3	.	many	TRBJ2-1	CASSLVVSNEQFF	TGTGCCAGCAGCTTAGTTGTTTCCAATGAGCAGTTCTTC
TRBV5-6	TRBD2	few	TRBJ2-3	CASSLASLAEVADTQYF	TGTGCCAGCAGCTTGGCCTCACTAGCGGAAGTAGCAGATACGCAGTATTTT
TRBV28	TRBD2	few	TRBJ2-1	CASSTSGSYNEPFF	TGTGCCAGCAGTACTAGCGGGAGCTACAATGAGCCGTTCTTC
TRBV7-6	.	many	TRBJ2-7	CASSLRQSEQYF	TGTGCCAGCAGCCTTCGCCAGTCCGAGCAGTACTTC
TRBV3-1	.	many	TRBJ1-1	CASSQAFRRAANTEAFF	TGTGCCAGCAGCCAAGCTTTCCGGAGGGCAGCGAACACTGAAGCTTTCTTT
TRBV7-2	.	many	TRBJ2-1	CASSTRAGEDEQFF	TGTGCCAGCAGCACACGGGCCGGTGAGGATGAGCAGTTCTTC
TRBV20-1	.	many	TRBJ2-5	CSARSGGSGETQYF	TGCAGTGCCCGTTCTGGAGGGTCGGGCGAGACCCAGTACTTC
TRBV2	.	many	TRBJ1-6	CASQGQQNSPLHF	TGTGCCAGCCAAGGACAGCAAAATTCACCCCTCCACTTT